The 3 T cell receptor beta chains in this list originate from one sample, sequenced in a study of T cell clonotyping in hematopoietic cell transplantation (dated by TCRdb to the early 2020s). Receptors were amplified or captured by the immunoSEQ multiplex PCR assay. TCRdb holds this immuneACCESS table with in-frame rearrangements only. Some clones are missing; in checked studies, unresolved V genes explain under half, and the rest has no known cause. This sample comprises roughly 9,000 clones, roughly 80% of them detected only once. The ten largest clones capture 45% to 60% of the sample. The time point label corresponds to: recipient sample taken at acute GVHD onset. The sequenced sample was PBMCs, obtained at the time of graft-versus-host disease after allogeneic stem cell transplant. The receptors were sampled from a male patient aged 60 to 75 who had an allogeneic stem cell transplant from an unrelated donor, so the T cells may come from the graft donor. Some clones in this sample may be carry-over from other donors' samples.

The gene calls are TRBV6-5 and TRBJ2-5, with a possible D match to TRBD2 (6 bases). Germline V gives CDR1 MNHEY, CDR2 SVGAGI. The V and J ends lost 5 bases and 7 bases respectively, with 11 bases between them. The CDR3 is 12 residues long. CDR3 DNA sequence: TGTGCCAGCAGTGAAACCGGGGGGACCCAGTACTTC. Translation: CASSETGGTQYF.

The chain couples TRBV2 to TRBJ2-7; 9 bases align to TRBD1. Germline V gene lookup returns CDR1 SNHLY and CDR2 FYNNEI. The CDR3 has 13 amino acids. V shed 6 bases and J 3 bases; nucleotides not matched to a gene: 3. CDR3 protein: CASSLTGGYEQYF. The CDR3 DNA reads TGTGCCAGCAGCCTGACAGGGGGCTACGAGCAGTACTTC.

There are a few counts of this clone. The J gene is TRBJ2-2, the V gene TRBV9, with D tentatively TRBD1 (5 bases). CDR3 size: 14 residues. Germline CDR1 reads SGDLS; CDR2 reads YYNGEE. V lost 0 bases, J lost 4 bases, and 7 bases lay in between. The DNA for the CDR3 is TGTGCCAGCAGCGTAGAAAGGGGCACCGGGGAGCTGTTTTTT. As protein: CASSVERGTGELFF.